This is a list of T cell receptor beta chains from one sample in a study of cytomegalovirus exposure and HLA in healthy donors. TCRdb keeps only in-frame clones here, not all; method: immunoSEQ multiplex PCR. This sample has around 220,000 clones, with around 88% found just once. Material for sequencing was PBMCs. These receptors originate from a woman aged 18-29 years in good health and CMV-seronegative. The CDR3 runs from the conserved cysteine through the conserved F or W. A D gene is named only where the DNA matches it firmly. Part of the rows lack a size; the others show once, few, many or a class for expanded clones.

cdr3_length: 13; v_call: TRBV28; clone_size: .; d_call: .; j_call: TRBJ2-7; cdr3_nt: TGTGCCAGCAGTTTAGGTCAGGGCTACGAGCAGTACTTC; cdr3_aa: CASSLGQGYEQYF
cdr3_length: 15; v_call: TRBV29-1; clone_size: once; d_call: .; j_call: TRBJ2-2; cdr3_nt: TGCAGCGTTGTAAGTGGTCAGACGAACACCGGGGAGCTGTTTTTT; cdr3_aa: CSVVSGQTNTGELFF
cdr3_length: 14; v_call: TRBV27; clone_size: few; d_call: .; j_call: TRBJ1-2; cdr3_nt: TGTGCCAGCGGGAGGGGCGGGAGGGTCTATGGCTACACCTTC; cdr3_aa: CASGRGGRVYGYTF
cdr3_length: 16; v_call: TRBV4-1; clone_size: .; d_call: .; j_call: TRBJ1-2; cdr3_nt: TGCGCCAGCAGCCAAGAAGGACAGCCCCCTTGGTATGGCTACACCTTC; cdr3_aa: CASSQEGQPPWYGYTF
cdr3_length: 17; v_call: TRBV14; clone_size: .; d_call: .; j_call: TRBJ2-1; cdr3_nt: TGTGCCAGCAGCTTTTCCCTTTTAGCCGGGACTTTAAATGAGCAGTTCTTC; cdr3_aa: CASSFSLLAGTLNEQFF
cdr3_length: 15; v_call: TRBV5-1; clone_size: .; d_call: .; j_call: TRBJ2-7; cdr3_nt: TGCGCCAGCAGCTTGGGGCAGGGGCCCCTTTACGAGCAGTACTTC; cdr3_aa: CASSLGQGPLYEQYF
cdr3_length: 15; v_call: TRBV7-7; clone_size: .; d_call: .; j_call: TRBJ2-7; cdr3_nt: TGTGCTAGCAGCTTAGGGGCCAGGGGTTCCTACGAGCAGTACTTC; cdr3_aa: CASSLGARGSYEQYF
cdr3_length: 16; v_call: TRBV4-2; clone_size: .; d_call: TRBD2; j_call: TRBJ2-2; cdr3_nt: TGTGCCAGCAGCCCAGTACTAGCGGGAGACACCGGGGAGCTGTTTTTT; cdr3_aa: CASSPVLAGDTGELFF
cdr3_length: 14; v_call: TRBV27; clone_size: .; d_call: .; j_call: TRBJ1-1; cdr3_nt: TGTGCCAGCAAGATGTGGCAGATGAACACTGAAGCTTTCTTT; cdr3_aa: CASKMWQMNTEAFF
cdr3_length: 18; v_call: TRBV4-1; clone_size: .; d_call: .; j_call: TRBJ2-1; cdr3_nt: TGCGCCAGCAGCCAAGACTTTAAGGTGGGAGAGGTCGACAATGAGCAGTTCTTC; cdr3_aa: CASSQDFKVGEVDNEQFF
cdr3_length: 18; v_call: TRBV29-1; clone_size: .; d_call: .; j_call: TRBJ1-1; cdr3_nt: TGCAGCGTTGATTCGAGGGACACCACCGCATGGGGTGGCACTGAAGCTTTCTTT; cdr3_aa: CSVDSRDTTAWGGTEAFF
cdr3_length: 15; v_call: TRBV5-1; clone_size: .; d_call: .; j_call: TRBJ2-7; cdr3_nt: TGCGCCAGCAGCTCATTAGCGTCCCGATACTACGAGCAGTACTTC; cdr3_aa: CASSSLASRYYEQYF
cdr3_length: 12; v_call: TRBV29-1; clone_size: .; d_call: .; j_call: TRBJ2-3; cdr3_nt: TGCAGCGTTGCAGGGGACACAGATACGCAGTATTTT; cdr3_aa: CSVAGDTDTQYF
cdr3_length: 14; v_call: TRBV28; clone_size: .; d_call: .; j_call: TRBJ1-1; cdr3_nt: TGTGCCAGCAGTTCCCGGGAGGGGTACACTGAAGCTTTCTTT; cdr3_aa: CASSSREGYTEAFF
cdr3_length: 16; v_call: TRBV28; clone_size: .; d_call: .; j_call: TRBJ1-5; cdr3_nt: TGTGCCAGCAGTGCCCCGGGGTCGAAAGCAAGCCAGCCCCAGCATTTT; cdr3_aa: CASSAPGSKASQPQHF
cdr3_length: 14; v_call: TRBV27; clone_size: .; d_call: .; j_call: TRBJ1-5; cdr3_nt: TGTGCCAGCAGCCCCGCCAGGGTCAATCAGCCCCAGCATTTT; cdr3_aa: CASSPARVNQPQHF
cdr3_length: 14; v_call: TRBV7-6; clone_size: .; d_call: TRBD2; j_call: TRBJ2-7; cdr3_nt: TGTGCCAGCAGCTCGACTAGCGTGGCTACGGTGCAGTACTTC; cdr3_aa: CASSSTSVATVQYF
cdr3_length: 11; v_call: TRBV27; clone_size: few; d_call: .; j_call: TRBJ2-7; cdr3_nt: TGTGCCTCCGGCGGGGACTACGAGCAGTACTTC; cdr3_aa: CASGGDYEQYF
cdr3_length: 12; v_call: TRBV7-2; clone_size: few; d_call: .; j_call: TRBJ1-1; cdr3_nt: TGTGCCAGCAGCTATCAGGGGTCGGGAGCTTTCTTT; cdr3_aa: CASSYQGSGAFF
cdr3_length: 16; v_call: TRBV5-1; clone_size: few; d_call: TRBD1; j_call: TRBJ2-2; cdr3_nt: TGCGCCAGCAGCTTCCTAGACAGGGGTTCCACCGGGGAGCTGTTTTTT; cdr3_aa: CASSFLDRGSTGELFF